Each of the 14 T cell receptor beta chains below was sequenced from the same sample in a study of blood T cell repertoires in COVID-19. TCRdb's copy holds only in-frame clones and misses some; the assay was immunoSEQ multiplex PCR. The sample consists of approximately 170,000 clones, approximately 85% of them appearing once. The sequenced material came from peripheral blood. Source of these receptors: a man aged 55 to 70 who had recovered from COVID-19.

The chain recombines TRBV6-5 with TRBJ1-2; 7 nucleotides match TRBD1. The length of the CDR3 is 13 residues. V shed 2 bases and J 6 bases; nucleotides not matched to a gene: 3. CDR1 and CDR2 from the germline V gene are MNHEY and SVGAGI. The CDR3 DNA reads TGTGCCAGCAGTTACAGAGGGGGCCATGGCTACACCTTC. Translating gives CASSYRGGHGYTF.

The chain employs TRBV7-8 and TRBJ2-3; D gene ambiguous. Germline loops: CDR1 SGHVS, CDR2 FQNEAQ. Trimming left V 1 base short and J 9 bases short, with 8 bases between. The CDR3 contains 12 residues. DNA for the CDR3: TGTGCCAGCAGCTTAGACTTCTTGACGCAGTATTTT. This sequence encodes CASSLDFLTQYF.

V is TRBV9 and J is TRBJ2-7, with D possibly matching TRBD2 (6 bases). CDR3 length equals 17 residues. CDR1 SGDLS and CDR2 YYNGEE come from the germline V gene. Between the trimmed V and J ends, which lost 0 bases and 5 bases, there was a span of 21 bases. Written as DNA, the CDR3 is TGTGCCAGCAGCGTAGGGGGGGATACGGGACGCGGCAACGAGCAGTACTTC. Translated: CASSVGGDTGRGNEQYF.

The V and J genes are TRBV2 and TRBJ1-6; 9 nucleotides line up with TRBD1. This CDR3 is built from 15 residues. CDR1 and CDR2 from the germline V gene are SNHLY and FYNNEI. Trimming took 6 bases from V and 7 from J; bases not matched to a gene: 7. The CDR3 region is CASRRIGTGNSPLHF. The CDR3, as DNA: TGTGCCAGCAGGCGCATCGGGACAGGGAATTCACCCCTCCACTTT.

In DNA, the CDR3 is TGTGCCAGCAGCCAAGATCTAGCGGGGGGGCCGGCGGAGCAGTTCTTC. It is translated as CASSQDLAGGPAEQFF. This sequence joins TRBV4-2 and TRBJ2-1; 12 bases are a match to TRBD2. This CDR3 region has 16 residues. The junction had 7 bases not matched to a gene; V was cut back by 0 bases and J by 10 bases. Germline loops: CDR1 LGHNA, CDR2 YNFKEQ.

This clone occurred a few times. This chain joins TRBV7-9 and TRBJ1-2; D is undetermined. Germline V gene data show CDR1 as SEHNR and CDR2 as FQNEAQ (reference sequence). Trimming removed 5 bases from V and 0 bases from J, with 10 bases in between. This CDR3 is 14 amino acids long. The CDR3 coding sequence is TGTGCCAGCAGCCCCGCGGGATCTAACTATGGCTACACCTTC. It translates to CASSPAGSNYGYTF.

The chain recombines TRBV6-1 with TRBJ2-3; 9 nucleotides match TRBD2. With V trimmed by 3 bases and J by 2 bases, 6 bases remained unmatched. The CDR3 consists of 16 residues. CDR1 is MNHNS, CDR2 SASEGT, per germline. CDR3 DNA sequence: TGTGCCAGCAGTGATCGGTCTAGCGGGGTCACAGATACGCAGTATTTT. Protein product: CASSDRSSGVTDTQYF.

The chain joins TRBV9 to TRBJ1-5; D gene ambiguous. The germline V gene encodes CDR1 SGDLS and CDR2 YYNGEE. The CDR3 spans 14 residues. Trimming removed 2 bases from V and 4 bases from J, with 10 bases in between. CDR3 nucleotide sequence: TGTGCCAGCAGCGTTGGAACAGAGAATCAGCCCCAGCATTTT. It specifies CASSVGTENQPQHF.

The chain employs TRBV18 and TRBJ2-1; TRBD1 might be the D (6 bases). This CDR3 is built from 15 residues. The germline V gene has CDR1 KGHSH and CDR2 LQKENI. Trimming cost V 3 bases and J 2 bases, with 11 bases left between them. CDR3 amino acids: CASSPSDRPYNEQFF. CDR3 DNA: TGTGCCAGCTCACCCTCGGACAGACCCTACAATGAGCAGTTCTTC.

V is TRBV7-3 and J is TRBJ2-7; 13 positions agree with TRBD2. Germline V gene lookup returns CDR1 SGHTA and CDR2 FQGTGA. This CDR3 is built from 15 residues. V dropped 6 bases and J dropped 1; count of bases not matched to a gene: 3. CDR3 sequence (DNA): TGTGCCAGCAGAGGACTAGCGGGGGAGTCCTACGAGCAGTACTTC. This encodes CASRGLAGESYEQYF.

The rearrangement links TRBV5-4 to TRBJ2-7, with 9 bases identical to TRBD1. CDR1 SGHNT and CDR2 YYREEE come from the germline V gene (reference sequence). Trimming took 4 bases from V and 7 from J; bases not matched to a gene: 12. The CDR3 runs to 15 residues. CDR3 bases: TGTGCCAGCAGCCAGGGGACAGGGATAAGGGGGGAGCAGTACTTC. This gives the protein CASSQGTGIRGEQYF.

The genes are TRBV5-6 and TRBJ1-2, with D possibly being TRBD1 (6 bases). V lost 0 bases and J 1 base, leaving 16 bases between the germline ends. The V gene's germline CDR1 is SGHDT and CDR2 YYEEEE. This CDR3 is 17 amino acids long. CDR3 nucleotide sequence: TGTGCCAGCAGCTTGGGGGGACACATTCTACTTAACTATGGCTACACCTTC. Its translation: CASSLGGHILLNYGYTF.

The chain employs TRBV19 and TRBJ1-1, with 7 bases lining up with TRBD1. This CDR3 region has 15 residues. Germline V gene data show CDR1 as LNHDA and CDR2 as SQIVND (reference sequence). V lost 4 bases and J lost 5; bases outside the gene matches: 10. In DNA, the CDR3 is TGTGCCAGTAGTAGGGGTGGCAGGGGGGAGACTGAAGCTTTCTTT. This sequence encodes CASSRGGRGETEAFF.

The V and J genes are TRBV30 and TRBJ2-1; D gene ambiguous. The CDR3 runs 12 residues. The germline CDR1 and CDR2 sequences are GTSNPN and SVGIG (reference sequence). Trimming took off 5 bases at V and 3 bases at J, with 8 bases between the two ends. CDR3 sequence reads: CAWGGSYNEQFF. The DNA for the CDR3 is TGTGCCTGGGGCGGTAGCTACAATGAGCAGTTCTTC.